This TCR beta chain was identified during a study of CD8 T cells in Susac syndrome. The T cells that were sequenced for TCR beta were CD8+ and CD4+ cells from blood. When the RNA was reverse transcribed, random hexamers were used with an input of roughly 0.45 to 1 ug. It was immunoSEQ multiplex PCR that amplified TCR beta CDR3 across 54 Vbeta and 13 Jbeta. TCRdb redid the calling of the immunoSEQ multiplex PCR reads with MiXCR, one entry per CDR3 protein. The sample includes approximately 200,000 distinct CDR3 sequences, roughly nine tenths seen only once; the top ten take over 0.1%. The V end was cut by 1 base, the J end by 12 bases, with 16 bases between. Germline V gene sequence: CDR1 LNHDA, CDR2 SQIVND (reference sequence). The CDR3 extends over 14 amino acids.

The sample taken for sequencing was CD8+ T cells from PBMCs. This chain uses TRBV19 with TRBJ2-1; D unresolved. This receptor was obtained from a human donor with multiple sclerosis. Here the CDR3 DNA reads TGTGCCAGTAGTATAGGGGTGGGAAATTTGGGGCAGTTCTTC. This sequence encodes CASSIGVGNLGQFF.